This TCR beta chain was identified in a study of monozygotic twins with inflammatory bowel disease. UMIs containing a 6-nucleotide sample barcode were added via template switching. TCRdb reworked the 5' RACE reads into one entry per CDR3 protein, no DNA. The table counts about 210,000 distinct CDR3 sequences; around 7.7% lies in the top ten. Germline CDR1 and CDR2: MNHEY and SVGAGI. The CDR3 is 16 amino acids. The specimen sequenced was blood. The V gene is TRBV6-5, the J gene TRBJ2-1. This clonotype was sampled from a human donor with ulcerative colitis or Crohn's disease, or a healthy co-twin of an affected twin (not recorded which). CDR3: CASSYSKSASYNEQFF.